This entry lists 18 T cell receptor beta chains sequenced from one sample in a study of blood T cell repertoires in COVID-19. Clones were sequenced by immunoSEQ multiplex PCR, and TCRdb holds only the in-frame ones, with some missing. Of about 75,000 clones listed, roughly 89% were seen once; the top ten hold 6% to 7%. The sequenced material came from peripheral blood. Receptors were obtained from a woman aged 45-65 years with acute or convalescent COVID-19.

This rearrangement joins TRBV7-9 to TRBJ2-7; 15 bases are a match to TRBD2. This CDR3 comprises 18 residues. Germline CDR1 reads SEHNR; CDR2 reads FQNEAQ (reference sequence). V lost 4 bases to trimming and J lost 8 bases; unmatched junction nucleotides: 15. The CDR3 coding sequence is TGTGCCAGCAGCTCTGGACAGGCTGGACTAGCGGGGGGGCCGCAGCAGTACTTC. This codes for CASSSGQAGLAGGPQQYF.

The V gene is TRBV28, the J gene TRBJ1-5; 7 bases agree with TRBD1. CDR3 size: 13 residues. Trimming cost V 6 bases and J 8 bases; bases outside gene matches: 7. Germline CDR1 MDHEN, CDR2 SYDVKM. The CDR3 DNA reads TGTGCCAGCAGACAACAGGGGAGAGAGCCCCAGCATTTT. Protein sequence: CASRQQGREPQHF. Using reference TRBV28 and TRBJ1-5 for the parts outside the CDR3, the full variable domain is DVKVTQSSRYLVKRTGEKVFLECVQDMDHENMFWYRQDPGLGLRLIYFSYDVKMKEKGDIPEGYSVSREKKERFSLILESASTNQTSMYLCASRQQGREPQHFGDGTRLSIL.

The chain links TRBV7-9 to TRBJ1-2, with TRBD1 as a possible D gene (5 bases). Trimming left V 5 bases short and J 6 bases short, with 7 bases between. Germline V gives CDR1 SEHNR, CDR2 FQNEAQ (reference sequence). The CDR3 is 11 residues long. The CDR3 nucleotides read TGTGCCAGCAGCCGCAGGGATGGCTACACCTTC. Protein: CASSRRDGYTF.

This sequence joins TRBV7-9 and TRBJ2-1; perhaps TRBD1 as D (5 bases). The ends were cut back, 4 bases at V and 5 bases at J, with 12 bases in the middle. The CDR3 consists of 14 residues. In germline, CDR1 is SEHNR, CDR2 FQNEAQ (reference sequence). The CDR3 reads CASSYQGRDNEQFF. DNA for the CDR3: TGTGCCAGCAGCTACCAGGGTCGAGACAATGAGCAGTTCTTC.

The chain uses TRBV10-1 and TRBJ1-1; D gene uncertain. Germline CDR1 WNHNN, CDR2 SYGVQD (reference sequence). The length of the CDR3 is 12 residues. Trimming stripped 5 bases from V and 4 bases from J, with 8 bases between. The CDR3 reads CASSKPGTEAFF. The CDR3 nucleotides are TGCGCCAGCAGTAAACCGGGCACTGAAGCTTTCTTT.

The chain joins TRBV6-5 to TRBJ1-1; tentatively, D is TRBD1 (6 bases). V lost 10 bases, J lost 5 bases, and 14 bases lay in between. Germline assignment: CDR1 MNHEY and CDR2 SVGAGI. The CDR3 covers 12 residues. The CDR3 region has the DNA TGTGCCACCCACATCAGGGGTACTGAAGCTTTCTTT. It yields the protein CATHIRGTEAFF.

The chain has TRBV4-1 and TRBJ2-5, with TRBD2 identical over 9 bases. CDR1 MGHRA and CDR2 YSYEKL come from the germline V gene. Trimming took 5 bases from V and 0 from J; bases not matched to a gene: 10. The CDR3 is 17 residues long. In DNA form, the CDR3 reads TGCGCCAGCAGCGAAAGGCCTAGCGGGGTGTACCAAGAGACCCAGTACTTC. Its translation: CASSERPSGVYQETQYF.

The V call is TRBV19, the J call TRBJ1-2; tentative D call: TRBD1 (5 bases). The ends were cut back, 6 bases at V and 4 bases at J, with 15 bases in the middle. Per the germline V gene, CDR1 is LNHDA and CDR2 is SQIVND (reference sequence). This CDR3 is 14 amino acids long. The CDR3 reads CASSTTVGSYGYTF. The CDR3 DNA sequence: TGTGCCAGTAGCACGACAGTCGGTAGCTATGGCTACACCTTC.

The DNA of the CDR3 is TGTGCCAGCAGCTTAAAAGGGGGGGCCGATGGCTACACCTTC. This gives the protein CASSLKGGADGYTF. The chain is built from TRBV7-9 and TRBJ1-2; D may be TRBD1 (6 bases). Germline loops: CDR1 SEHNR, CDR2 FQNEAQ (reference sequence). Trimming removed 2 bases at V and 6 bases at J, with 13 bases between. CDR3 length: 14 residues.

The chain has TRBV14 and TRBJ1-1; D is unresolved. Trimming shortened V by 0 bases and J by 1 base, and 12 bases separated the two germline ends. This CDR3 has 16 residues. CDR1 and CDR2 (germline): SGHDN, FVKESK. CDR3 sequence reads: CASSQDPPVPNTEAFF. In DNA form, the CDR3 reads TGTGCCAGCAGCCAAGACCCCCCGGTGCCGAACACTGAAGCTTTCTTT.

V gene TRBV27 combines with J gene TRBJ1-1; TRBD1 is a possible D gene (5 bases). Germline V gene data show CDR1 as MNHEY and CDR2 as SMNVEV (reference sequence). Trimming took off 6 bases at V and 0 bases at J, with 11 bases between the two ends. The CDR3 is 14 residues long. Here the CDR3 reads CASSPGLMNTEAFF. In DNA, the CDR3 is TGTGCCAGCAGCCCAGGGCTTATGAACACTGAAGCTTTCTTT.

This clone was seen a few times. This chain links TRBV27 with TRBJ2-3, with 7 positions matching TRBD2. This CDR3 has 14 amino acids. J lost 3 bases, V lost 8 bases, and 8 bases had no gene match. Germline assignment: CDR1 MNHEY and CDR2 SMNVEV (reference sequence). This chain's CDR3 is CASSGGLWTDTQYF. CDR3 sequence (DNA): TGTGCCAGCTCGGGAGGACTTTGGACAGATACGCAGTATTTT.

The CDR3 protein is CASSLIAGGAYEQYF. CDR3 bases: TGTGCCAGCAGTCTTATAGCGGGAGGGGCCTACGAGCAGTACTTC. The chain joins TRBV28 to TRBJ2-7, with 11 positions matching TRBD2. Trimming took 5 bases from V and 2 from J; bases not matched to a gene: 5. Germline V gives CDR1 MDHEN, CDR2 SYDVKM. The CDR3 sequence is 15 residues long.

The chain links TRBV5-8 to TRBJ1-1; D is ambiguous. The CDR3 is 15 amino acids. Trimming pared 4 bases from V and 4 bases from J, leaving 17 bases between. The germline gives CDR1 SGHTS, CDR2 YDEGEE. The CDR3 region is CASSPQRASVTEAFF. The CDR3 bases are TGTGCCAGCAGCCCTCAGCGAGCATCGGTCACTGAAGCTTTCTTT. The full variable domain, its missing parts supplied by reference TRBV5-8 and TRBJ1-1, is EAGVTQSPTHLIKTRGQQATLRCSPISGHTSVYWYQQALGLGLQFLLWYDEGEERNRGNFPPRFSGRQFPNYSSELNVNALELEDSALYLCASSPQRASVTEAFFGQGTRLTVV.

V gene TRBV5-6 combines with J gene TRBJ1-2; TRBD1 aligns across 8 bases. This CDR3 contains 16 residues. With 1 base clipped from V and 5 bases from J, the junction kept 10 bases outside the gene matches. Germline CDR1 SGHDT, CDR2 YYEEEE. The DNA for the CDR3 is TGTGCCAGCAGCTTGCGGGGAGCGGGACAGGTTTATGGCTACACCTTC. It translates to CASSLRGAGQVYGYTF.

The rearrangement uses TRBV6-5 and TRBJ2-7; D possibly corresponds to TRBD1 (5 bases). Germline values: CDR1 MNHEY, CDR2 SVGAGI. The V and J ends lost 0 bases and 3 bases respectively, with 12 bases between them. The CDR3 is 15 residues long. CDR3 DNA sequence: TGTGCCAGCAGTTACTCCCAAGGGGTAGGCTACGAGCAGTACTTC. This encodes CASSYSQGVGYEQYF.

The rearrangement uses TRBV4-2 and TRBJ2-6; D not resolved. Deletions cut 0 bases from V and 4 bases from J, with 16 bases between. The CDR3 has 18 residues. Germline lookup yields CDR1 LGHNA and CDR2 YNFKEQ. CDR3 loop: CASSQDEYDTAGANVLTF. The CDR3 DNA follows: TGTGCCAGCAGCCAAGATGAGTATGACACCGCCGGGGCCAACGTCCTGACTTTC.

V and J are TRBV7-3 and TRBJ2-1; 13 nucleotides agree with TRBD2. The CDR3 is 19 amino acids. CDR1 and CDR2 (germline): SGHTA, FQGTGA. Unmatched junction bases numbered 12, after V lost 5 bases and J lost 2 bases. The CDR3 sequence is CASSRHGLAGDGAYNEQFF. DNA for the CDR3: TGTGCCAGCAGCCGACACGGACTAGCGGGAGACGGCGCCTACAATGAGCAGTTCTTC.